This T cell receptor beta chain was identified in a study of blood T cell repertoires in COVID-19. On the study more broadly: The United States, Italy and Spain were the sources of the acute and convalescent COVID-19 samples. T cells, B-cell-depleted T cells, or PBMCs provided the cDNA or gDNA that served as material.

Germline V gene lookup returns CDR1 WSHSY and CDR2 SAAADI. This CDR3 region has 17 residues. V lost 2 bases and J 13 bases, leaving 27 bases between the germline ends. Authors' data handling: By means of reference gene primer amplification, nucleated cell counts were estimated. Assay used: immunoSEQ multiplex PCR; TCRdb lists only in-frame clones, some missing. The DNA was the basis for D and trimming; V, J and clone size are from that table. The sample yields around 160,000 clones, 80% seen once. Sequences were obtained from PBMCs or T cells enriched from blood (not recorded which). The chain has TRBV10-2 and TRBJ2-1; D might be TRBD1 (5 bases). This TCR came from a man aged 35-49 years who had recovered from COVID-19. The CDR3 spells CASSEVIQVGPKMRQFF. For the CDR3, the DNA is TGCGCCAGCAGTGAGGTAATACAGGTAGGCCCGAAAATGAGACAGTTCTTC.